This T cell receptor beta chain was documented in a study of pediatric ulcerative colitis. Regarding the study as a whole: Compared with controls, ulcerative colitis showed greater blood-rectum clone sharing. In rectum, acute severe colitis had expanded clones and less diversity. Two patients had blood samples with substantially reduced template counts.

About this clone itself: Antigen: not known.

The protocol was immunoSEQ multiplex PCR, while the TCRdb copy is restricted to in-frame clones and leaves out a portion. The sample contains 10,000 or so clones, approximately 88% of which appear only once. V lost 6 bases to trimming and J lost 2 bases, with 19 bases between them. CDR1 and CDR2 from the germline V gene are SQVTM and ANQGSEA. The CDR3 runs to 15 residues. The receptor's source is a girl between 10 and 17 years old with moderate ulcerative colitis. The chain is built from TRBV29-1 and TRBJ2-5, with TRBD2 as a possible D gene (5 bases). Sequencing was carried out using blood. CDR3 nucleotide sequence: TGCAGCGTCCTGATTCGGCGGGTTGGGCAAGAGACCCAGTACTTC. Protein sequence: CSVLIRRVGQETQYF.